Sequencing of this T cell receptor beta chain was carried out in a study of CD8+ T cells in alopecia areata. The CDR3 contains 12 residues. Trimming removed 0 bases from V and 3 bases from J, with 2 bases in between. Germline V lookup: CDR1 PRHDT, CDR2 FYEKMQ (reference sequence). Treatment meaning: oral pan-JAK inhibitor, 5-10 mg twice daily. RNA was extracted and reverse transcribed into cDNA as the sequencing template. The protocol was immunoSEQ multiplex PCR, while the TCRdb copy is restricted to in-frame clones and leaves out a portion. The profile shows approximately 110,000 clones, around 50% of them singletons.

The genes are TRBV13 and TRBJ1-1; D ambiguous. This TCR was sampled from a human donor with alopecia areata. The sample in question was CD8+ T cells sorted from blood, obtained at week 24, from a patient treated with tofacitinib. The CDR3 sequence: CASSLGYTEAFF. The DNA for the CDR3 is TGTGCCAGCAGCTTAGGGTACACTGAAGCTTTCTTT.